The 6 T cell receptor beta chains given below trace back to one sample, sequenced in a study of OX40 agonist ivuxolimab in advanced cancers. Repertoires were generated with immunoSEQ multiplex PCR, while TCRdb's copy carries only in-frame clones and drops some. Here the sample spans under 65,000 clones, under 95% being singletons. Here the sequenced sample was CD4+ or CD8+ T cells sorted from blood, taken in a trial of the OX40 agonist ivuxolimab. These receptors all stem from an adult with an advanced solid tumor such as melanoma, head and neck, liver or kidney cancer.

This chain links TRBV5-1 with TRBJ2-1, with 7 bases matching TRBD2. Germline CDR1 and CDR2: SGHRS and YFSETQ. The CDR3 spans 19 residues. The J segment lost 0 bases and the V segment lost 1 base, leaving 13 bases of the junction unmatched. The CDR3, as DNA: TGCGCCAGCAGCTTGTCTCTAGCGGCCGGCCGGAGCTCCTACAATGAGCAGTTCTTC. Its protein is CASSLSLAAGRSSYNEQFF. The full variable domain, completed using reference TRBV5-1 and TRBJ2-1, is KAGVTQTPRYLIKTRGQQVTLSCSPISGHRSVSWYQQTPGQGLQFLFEYFSETQRNKGNFPGRFSGRQFSNSRSEMNVSTLELGDSALYLCASSLSLAAGRSSYNEQFFGPGTRLTVL.

The sample holds a few counts of this clone. The CDR3 loop is CASSPAASYEQYF. The DNA for the CDR3 is TGTGCCAGCTCACCCGCGGCGAGCTACGAGCAGTACTTC. The chain carries TRBV18 and TRBJ2-7; no firm D call. The CDR3 covers 13 residues. Deletions cut 3 bases from V and 3 bases from J, with 9 bases between. The V gene's germline CDR1 is KGHSH and CDR2 LQKENI.

The chain recombines TRBV7-9 with TRBJ2-3, with 9 bases aligning to TRBD2. The CDR3 loop spans 17 amino acids. V lost 5 bases and J lost 0; bases outside the gene matches: 9. CDR1 is SEHNR and CDR2 is FQNEAQ in the germline V gene (reference sequence). In DNA form, the CDR3 reads TGTGCCAGCAGCGCCGGGACTAGCACCCTTAGCACAGATACGCAGTATTTT. It encodes CASSAGTSTLSTDTQYF.

The CDR3 loop reads CASSLRTGAYNEQFF. The CDR3 nucleotides are TGTGCCAGCAGCTTAAGGACAGGGGCCTACAATGAGCAGTTCTTC. The chain joins TRBV7-9 to TRBJ2-1; 9 bases fit TRBD1. The ends lost 2 bases at V and 2 bases at J; junction bases unmatched: 1. From germline, CDR1 is SEHNR and CDR2 FQNEAQ (reference sequence). This CDR3 has 15 amino acids.

This chain connects TRBV11-2 to TRBJ2-7, with D possibly TRBD2 on 7 matching bases. Trimming took off 5 bases at V and 3 bases at J, with 17 bases between the two ends. CDR1 and CDR2 from the germline V gene are SGHAT and FQNNGV. CDR3 length: 15 residues. The CDR3: CASSIAEGGGYEQYF. The CDR3 DNA reads TGTGCCAGCAGCATCGCTGAGGGAGGGGGCTACGAGCAGTACTTC.

The chain is built from TRBV21-1 and TRBJ1-5; TRBD1 is taken as the D call from the table, unchecked against the DNA. TRBV21-1 is assigned pseudogene status. The CDR3 is 19 amino acids. The CDR3 protein is CASSGQILRVEESNQPQHF. CDR3 nucleotide sequence: TGTGCCAGCAGCGGACAGATCCTCAGGGTGGAGGAGAGCAATCAGCCCCAGCATTTT.